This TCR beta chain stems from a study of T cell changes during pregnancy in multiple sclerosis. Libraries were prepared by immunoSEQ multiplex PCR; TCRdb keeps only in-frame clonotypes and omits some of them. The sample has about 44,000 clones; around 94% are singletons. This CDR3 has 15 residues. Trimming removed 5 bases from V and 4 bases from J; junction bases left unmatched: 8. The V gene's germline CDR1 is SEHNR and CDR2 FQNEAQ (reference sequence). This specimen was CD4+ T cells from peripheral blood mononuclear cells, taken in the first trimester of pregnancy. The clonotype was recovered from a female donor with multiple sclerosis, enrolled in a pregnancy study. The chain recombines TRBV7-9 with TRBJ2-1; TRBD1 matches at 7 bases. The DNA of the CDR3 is TGTGCCAGCAGCCCCGGACAGGAGTGGTACAATGAGCAGTTCTTC. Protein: CASSPGQEWYNEQFF.